Below are 7 T cell receptor beta chains sequenced from a single sample in a study of blood T cell repertoires in COVID-19. Profiled with immunoSEQ multiplex PCR; TCRdb holds only in-frame clones, not every one. The table has roughly 100,000 clones, roughly 79% seen once. The sequenced sample consisted of peripheral blood. The receptors derive from a woman over 75 with acute or convalescent COVID-19.

This clone has a count of ten or more. The rearrangement joins TRBV7-5 to TRBJ1-2; the listed D gene, TRBD1, was not tested against the DNA. TRBV7-5 is flagged as a pseudogene. The CDR3 is 14 amino acids. CDR3 amino acids: CARSTEGTGRGYTF. CDR3 bases: TGTGCCAGAAGCACCGAGGGGACAGGGAGAGGCTACACCTTC.

Only a few counts were recorded for this clone. The chain links TRBV27 to TRBJ1-5, with D possibly matching TRBD1 (5 bases). Germline CDR1 reads MNHEY; CDR2 reads SMNVEV (reference sequence). The CDR3 runs 13 residues. Trimming removed 7 bases at V and 7 bases at J, with 14 bases between. CDR3 loop: CASTEGFGQPQHF. CDR3 DNA sequence: TGTGCCAGCACGGAGGGGTTTGGGCAGCCCCAGCATTTT.

In the case of this clone: This CDR3 is also generated by other DNA sequences in the sample. The V and J genes are TRBV2 and TRBJ1-5; 8 nucleotides line up with TRBD1. V was clipped by 6 bases and J by 6 bases; unmatched bases: 7. This CDR3 has 14 residues. Germline V CDR1 and CDR2: SNHLY, FYNNEI. The CDR3 sequence is CASSQDREGQPQHF. CDR3 nucleotides: TGTGCCAGCAGCCAGGACAGGGAAGGTCAGCCCCAGCATTTT.

The V call is TRBV6-5, the J call TRBJ2-1; D ambiguous. CDR1 and CDR2 (germline): MNHEY, SVGAGI. V was pared by 3 bases and J by 9 bases, with 6 bases between. The CDR3 length is 11 residues. The CDR3 nucleotides are TGTGCCAGCAGTTATATCGGTGAGCAGTTCTTC. Its protein product is CASSYIGEQFF.

V gene TRBV10-3 combines with J gene TRBJ1-2; 9 bases align to TRBD1. Germline lookup yields CDR1 ENHRY and CDR2 SYGVKD. This CDR3 comprises 13 residues. V dropped 10 bases and J dropped 3; count of bases not matched to a gene: 6. CDR3 sequence: CATGDRVDYGYTF. CDR3 DNA sequence: TGTGCCACAGGGGACAGGGTAGACTATGGCTACACCTTC.

The chain has TRBV5-1 and TRBJ1-2, with no clear D. V was clipped by 3 bases and J by 3 bases, with 6 bases between them. Germline CDR1 and CDR2: SGHRS and YFSETQ. CDR3 size: 12 residues. The CDR3 DNA follows: TGCGCCAGCAGCTCCCAGGACTATGGCTACACCTTC. It encodes CASSSQDYGYTF.

V usage is TRBV5-1 and J usage is TRBJ2-2; TRBD2 is a possible D gene (7 bases). Trimming took 4 bases from V and 6 from J, leaving 16 bases between them. The germline V gene has CDR1 SGHRS and CDR2 YFSETQ. This CDR3 is 15 amino acids long. This CDR3 is CASSPSWGGPGELFF. DNA of the CDR3: TGCGCCAGCAGCCCCTCGTGGGGGGGCCCCGGGGAGCTGTTTTTT.